This is a list of T cell receptor beta chains from one sample in a study of cytomegalovirus exposure and HLA in healthy donors. The protocol was immunoSEQ multiplex PCR, while the TCRdb copy is restricted to in-frame clones and leaves out a portion. The sample includes tens of thousands of clones, 66% seen only once; the top ten take around 20%. Input material: PBMCs. These receptors originate from a man aged 50-60 years in good health and CMV-seropositive. The CDR3 runs from the conserved cysteine through the conserved F or W. A D gene is named only where the DNA matches it firmly. Rows give clone size only sometimes, using once, few, many, or a class for an expanded clone.

CDR3 DNA: TGCGCCATCGGGACAACTGCTAGGTATGGCTACACCTTC; CDR3 protein: CAIGTTARYGYTF; D gene: NA; J gene: TRBJ1-2; clone size: few; V gene: TRBV10-1
CDR3 DNA: TGTGCCAGCAGCTTAGAGGGGGTTACCTATGGCTACACCTTC; CDR3 protein: CASSLEGVTYGYTF; D gene: NA; J gene: TRBJ1-2; clone size: NA; V gene: TRBV7-2
CDR3 DNA: TGTGCCAGCAGCCCCGGGGCGGCGGGGACTGAAGCTTTCTTT; CDR3 protein: CASSPGAAGTEAFF; D gene: NA; J gene: TRBJ1-1; clone size: few; V gene: TRBV11-2
CDR3 DNA: TGTGCCAGTAATGGACTTGGGCCGAACACTGAAGCTTTCTTT; CDR3 protein: CASNGLGPNTEAFF; D gene: NA; J gene: TRBJ1-1; clone size: NA; V gene: TRBV19
CDR3 DNA: TGCGCCAGCAGCCCCCGGGACAACTACGAGCAGTACTTC; CDR3 protein: CASSPRDNYEQYF; D gene: NA; J gene: TRBJ2-7; clone size: medium-sized; V gene: TRBV4-1
CDR3 DNA: TGTGCCAGCGCGTCTCCAGGGGAAGAACAGCCCCAGCATTTT; CDR3 protein: CASASPGEEQPQHF; D gene: NA; J gene: TRBJ1-5; clone size: few; V gene: TRBV6-6
CDR3 DNA: TGTGCCAGCACCCTGGGGACAGCCCGCGAGCAGTACTTC; CDR3 protein: CASTLGTAREQYF; D gene: TRBD1; J gene: TRBJ2-7; clone size: NA; V gene: TRBV28
CDR3 DNA: TGCAGCGTTGAGGGTATTGGGAGCAATACCTACGAGCAGTACTTC; CDR3 protein: CSVEGIGSNTYEQYF; D gene: NA; J gene: TRBJ2-7; clone size: NA; V gene: TRBV29-1
CDR3 DNA: TGCGCCAGCAGCTTGTCGGGATACGAGCAGTACTTC; CDR3 protein: CASSLSGYEQYF; D gene: NA; J gene: TRBJ2-7; clone size: NA; V gene: TRBV5-1
CDR3 DNA: TGTGCCAGCAGTTTATCACAGGGGCACTATGGCTACACCTTC; CDR3 protein: CASSLSQGHYGYTF; D gene: TRBD1; J gene: TRBJ1-2; clone size: NA; V gene: TRBV27
CDR3 DNA: TGCAGCGCTGCTCCCACAGGAGGGAATGAAAAACTGTTTTTT; CDR3 protein: CSAAPTGGNEKLFF; D gene: NA; J gene: TRBJ1-4; clone size: NA; V gene: TRBV29-1
CDR3 DNA: TGTGCCAGCAGTTTATTGGGACAGCTGAACACTGAAGCTTTCTTT; CDR3 protein: CASSLLGQLNTEAFF; D gene: TRBD1; J gene: TRBJ1-1; clone size: NA; V gene: TRBV27
CDR3 DNA: TGTGCCAGCAGCGGGGGGACAGGTTCGACCGGGGAGCTGTTTTTT; CDR3 protein: CASSGGTGSTGELFF; D gene: NA; J gene: TRBJ2-2; clone size: few; V gene: TRBV6-6
CDR3 DNA: TGTGCCAGCAGCCCTACGACAGGTTCCTACGAGCAGTACTTC; CDR3 protein: CASSPTTGSYEQYF; D gene: NA; J gene: TRBJ2-7; clone size: NA; V gene: TRBV7-2
CDR3 DNA: TGTGCCAGCAGTCCTAACCTCCGGGAGCAGTACTTC; CDR3 protein: CASSPNLREQYF; D gene: NA; J gene: TRBJ2-7; clone size: NA; V gene: TRBV27
CDR3 DNA: TGTGCCAGCAGTGAGCAGGCCGAAGTAGGCACTGAAGCTTTCTTT; CDR3 protein: CASSEQAEVGTEAFF; D gene: NA; J gene: TRBJ1-1; clone size: NA; V gene: TRBV6-4
CDR3 DNA: TGTGCCAGCAGCTTAGGCGTACAGGGCGGAGCTTTCTTT; CDR3 protein: CASSLGVQGGAFF; D gene: NA; J gene: TRBJ1-1; clone size: NA; V gene: TRBV7-2
CDR3 DNA: TGCAGCGTAGCCGAAACCTGGGGCCCCCAGCATTTT; CDR3 protein: CSVAETWGPQHF; D gene: NA; J gene: TRBJ1-5; clone size: few; V gene: TRBV29-1
CDR3 DNA: TGTGCCATCAGTGAGTCGACAGGGCCAGATACGCAGTATTTT; CDR3 protein: CAISESTGPDTQYF; D gene: TRBD1; J gene: TRBJ2-3; clone size: NA; V gene: TRBV10-3
CDR3 DNA: TGTGCCAGCAGTGCTGGACCGGGAGGGACCGGGGAGCTGTTTTTT; CDR3 protein: CASSAGPGGTGELFF; D gene: TRBD2; J gene: TRBJ2-2; clone size: NA; V gene: TRBV2
CDR3 DNA: TGTGCCAGCAGCATAGGGGAGAACACTGAAGCTTTCTTT; CDR3 protein: CASSIGENTEAFF; D gene: NA; J gene: TRBJ1-1; clone size: NA; V gene: TRBV28
CDR3 DNA: TGTGCCAGCAGGGACAGGGGATTTAACACTGAAGCTTTCTTT; CDR3 protein: CASRDRGFNTEAFF; D gene: TRBD1; J gene: TRBJ1-1; clone size: NA; V gene: TRBV2
CDR3 DNA: TGCAGCGTTGAAGACAGGGGGCTTGGCTACACCTTC; CDR3 protein: CSVEDRGLGYTF; D gene: TRBD1; J gene: TRBJ1-2; clone size: NA; V gene: TRBV29-1
CDR3 DNA: TGTGCCACCGGACAGGGGGCGTACGAGCAGTACTTC; CDR3 protein: CATGQGAYEQYF; D gene: TRBD1; J gene: TRBJ2-7; clone size: NA; V gene: TRBV6-1
CDR3 DNA: TGCGCGAGCAGCCTTTTGTCCTATGAAAAACTGTTTTTT; CDR3 protein: CASSLLSYEKLFF; D gene: NA; J gene: TRBJ1-4; clone size: once; V gene: TRBV23-1
CDR3 DNA: TGTGCCAGCACCGATGGAGGGGGCGTCTACGAGCAGTACTTC; CDR3 protein: CASTDGGGVYEQYF; D gene: NA; J gene: TRBJ2-7; clone size: NA; V gene: TRBV6-1
CDR3 DNA: TGTGCCAGCAGCTACGGACAGAACACTGAAGCTTTCTTT; CDR3 protein: CASSYGQNTEAFF; D gene: NA; J gene: TRBJ1-1; clone size: NA; V gene: TRBV7-9
CDR3 DNA: TGTGCCAGCAGTTACGGGCAGGGGGGGAACACCGGGGAGCTGTTTTTT; CDR3 protein: CASSYGQGGNTGELFF; D gene: NA; J gene: TRBJ2-2; clone size: NA; V gene: TRBV6-5
CDR3 DNA: TGTGCCAGCAGTGGACAGGGTGCCAGCCAGCCCCAGCATTTT; CDR3 protein: CASSGQGASQPQHF; D gene: TRBD1; J gene: TRBJ1-5; clone size: NA; V gene: TRBV2
CDR3 DNA: TGTGCCAGCAGGTTGGACAGGGCGAGCTCCTACGAGCAGTACTTC; CDR3 protein: CASRLDRASSYEQYF; D gene: TRBD1; J gene: TRBJ2-7; clone size: NA; V gene: TRBV6-1
CDR3 DNA: TGCGCCAGCGGATTTGCCCGGACTAGCGCTGGGGCGGGGGAGCTGTTTTTT; CDR3 protein: CASGFARTSAGAGELFF; D gene: TRBD2; J gene: TRBJ2-2; clone size: NA; V gene: TRBV5-1
CDR3 DNA: TGTGCCAGCAGCAATCCGACTCTCTATCAGCCCCAGCATTTT; CDR3 protein: CASSNPTLYQPQHF; D gene: NA; J gene: TRBJ1-5; clone size: NA; V gene: TRBV21-1
CDR3 DNA: TGTGCCAGCGGTCCTCGGCTAGCAACGAGCACAGATACGCAGTATTTT; CDR3 protein: CASGPRLATSTDTQYF; D gene: NA; J gene: TRBJ2-3; clone size: NA; V gene: TRBV6-6
CDR3 DNA: TGTGCCAGCAGCCAAGATCCCCACGGTTCTTATAGCAATCAGCCCCAGCATTTT; CDR3 protein: CASSQDPHGSYSNQPQHF; D gene: NA; J gene: TRBJ1-5; clone size: NA; V gene: TRBV4-2
CDR3 DNA: TGCAGTGCTAGGTTCCGGGGGGAGCAGTTCTTC; CDR3 protein: CSARFRGEQFF; D gene: NA; J gene: TRBJ2-1; clone size: NA; V gene: TRBV20-1
CDR3 DNA: TGTGCCAGCAGCTTATCCTACAATCAGCCCCAGCATTTT; CDR3 protein: CASSLSYNQPQHF; D gene: NA; J gene: TRBJ1-5; clone size: NA; V gene: TRBV11-1
CDR3 DNA: TGTGCCAGCAGCGTAGATTCGGAGACCCAGTACTTC; CDR3 protein: CASSVDSETQYF; D gene: NA; J gene: TRBJ2-5; clone size: NA; V gene: TRBV9
CDR3 DNA: TGTGCCAGCAGTTTGCGCCCGGTCGAGTACGAGCAGTACTTC; CDR3 protein: CASSLRPVEYEQYF; D gene: NA; J gene: TRBJ2-7; clone size: NA; V gene: TRBV27
CDR3 DNA: TGTGCCAGCAGCGCGGGGACTAGCGGGACTACGGATACGCAGTATTTT; CDR3 protein: CASSAGTSGTTDTQYF; D gene: TRBD2; J gene: TRBJ2-3; clone size: NA; V gene: TRBV9
CDR3 DNA: TGTGCCAGCAGATCCAGTGAAGATCAGCCCCAGCATTTT; CDR3 protein: CASRSSEDQPQHF; D gene: NA; J gene: TRBJ1-5; clone size: few; V gene: TRBV2
CDR3 DNA: TGCGCCAGCCAGACAAGCGGGGGGGACACAGATACGCAGTATTTT; CDR3 protein: CASQTSGGDTDTQYF; D gene: TRBD2; J gene: TRBJ2-3; clone size: once; V gene: TRBV5-1
CDR3 DNA: TGCGCCAGCAGCCAAAACCTAGCGGGGGGGCAAGAGACCCAGTACTTC; CDR3 protein: CASSQNLAGGQETQYF; D gene: TRBD2; J gene: TRBJ2-5; clone size: NA; V gene: TRBV4-3
CDR3 DNA: TGTGCCAGCAGCTTAGCCGCGGGGACTGCCTACGAGCAGTACTTC; CDR3 protein: CASSLAAGTAYEQYF; D gene: NA; J gene: TRBJ2-7; clone size: NA; V gene: TRBV11-2
CDR3 DNA: TGTGCCTGGAGTCTTTCAGATACGCAGTATTTT; CDR3 protein: CAWSLSDTQYF; D gene: NA; J gene: TRBJ2-3; clone size: NA; V gene: TRBV30
CDR3 DNA: TGTGCCAGCAGCTTATATGTTTATGGCTACACCTTC; CDR3 protein: CASSLYVYGYTF; D gene: NA; J gene: TRBJ1-2; clone size: NA; V gene: TRBV11-3
CDR3 DNA: TGTGCCAGCAGCCCGACAGGGGGCTACGAGCAGTACTTC; CDR3 protein: CASSPTGGYEQYF; D gene: TRBD1; J gene: TRBJ2-7; clone size: NA; V gene: TRBV5-4
CDR3 DNA: TGTGCCAGCAGCCCAGGGACTAGCGGGGGACAGGGGGAGACCCAGTACTTC; CDR3 protein: CASSPGTSGGQGETQYF; D gene: TRBD2; J gene: TRBJ2-5; clone size: NA; V gene: TRBV7-6
CDR3 DNA: TGTGCCAGCAGTGAAGCGCTTGGCGGTAATGAGCAGTTCTTC; CDR3 protein: CASSEALGGNEQFF; D gene: NA; J gene: TRBJ2-1; clone size: NA; V gene: TRBV6-4
CDR3 DNA: TGCAGTGCTAGATATGCGCACGAGCAGTACTTC; CDR3 protein: CSARYAHEQYF; D gene: NA; J gene: TRBJ2-7; clone size: NA; V gene: TRBV20-1
CDR3 DNA: TGTGCCAGCAGCTTAGTTTCTAGCGGGGGGGCCAGCACCGGGGAGCTGTTTTTT; CDR3 protein: CASSLVSSGGASTGELFF; D gene: TRBD2; J gene: TRBJ2-2; clone size: NA; V gene: TRBV7-2
CDR3 DNA: TGTGCCAGCAGCTCCAGAGGGGGGGGCTCTGGAAACACCATATATTTT; CDR3 protein: CASSSRGGGSGNTIYF; D gene: NA; J gene: TRBJ1-3; clone size: NA; V gene: TRBV7-2
CDR3 DNA: TGTGCCAGCAGCTTGGCCATCACAGATACGCAGTATTTT; CDR3 protein: CASSLAITDTQYF; D gene: NA; J gene: TRBJ2-3; clone size: NA; V gene: TRBV7-2
CDR3 DNA: TGTGCCAGCAGCCAACTGGACAGGGGCGAAGGCTACACCTTC; CDR3 protein: CASSQLDRGEGYTF; D gene: TRBD1; J gene: TRBJ1-2; clone size: NA; V gene: TRBV14